These 8 T cell receptor beta chains were all obtained from the same sample, sequenced in a study of cytomegalovirus exposure and HLA in healthy donors. Use of 60 Vbeta and 13 Jbeta primers characterized the PCR. Produced via immunoSEQ multiplex PCR; TCRdb's table is partial and in-frame only. The sample includes tens of thousands of clones, about 50% of them seen just once. Sequences were obtained from PBMCs. The receptors shown here come from a human donor in good health.

This chain connects TRBV27 to TRBJ2-2; TRBD2 aligns across 11 bases. CDR3 size: 16 residues. V trimming: 7 bases; J trimming: 4 bases; junction bases outside the gene matches: 8. CDR1 and CDR2 (germline): MNHEY, SMNVEV (reference sequence). The CDR3: CASTSLAGGPTGELFF. In DNA, the CDR3 is TGTGCCAGCACGTCCCTAGCGGGAGGACCCACCGGGGAGCTGTTTTTT.

This clone was detected only once. J is TRBJ1-3 and V is TRBV9; possibly TRBD1 for D (5 bases). Germline-derived CDR1 and CDR2 are SGDLS and YYNGEE. The CDR3 is 16 residues long. Deletions cut 4 bases from V and 3 bases from J, with 17 bases between. DNA for the CDR3: TGTGCCAGCAGCCCCAGACCCCAGGGAGGTGGAAACACCATATATTTT. It is translated as CASSPRPQGGGNTIYF.

The CDR3 nucleotides read TGCGCCAGCAGCTTTACGGGACAGGGGTCCTACGAGCAGTACTTC. This codes for CASSFTGQGSYEQYF. The chain links TRBV5-1 to TRBJ2-7; 10 positions match TRBD1. The CDR3 runs to 15 residues. The germline gives CDR1 SGHRS, CDR2 YFSETQ. J was trimmed by 1 base and V by 2 bases; bases with no gene match: 3.

This clone was detected a few times. The chain has TRBV10-1 and TRBJ1-4, with unresolved D. The CDR3 consists of 17 residues. Germline V CDR1 and CDR2: WNHNN, SYGVQD (reference sequence). The V end was cut by 2 bases, the J end by 2 bases, with 15 bases between. CDR3: CASSEMGPRRTNEKLFF. The CDR3 nucleotides read TGCGCCAGCAGTGAGATGGGCCCCCGGAGGACTAATGAAAAACTGTTTTTT.

This clone appeared a few times. This sequence joins TRBV6-5 and TRBJ1-1; D remains ambiguous. The CDR3 has 14 residues. Germline V gene lookup returns CDR1 MNHEY and CDR2 SVGAGI. V was trimmed by 2 bases and J by 1 base, leaving 8 bases between them. CDR3 sequence (DNA): TGTGCCAGCAGTTACGCGACTGGGAACACTGAAGCTTTCTTT. It yields the protein CASSYATGNTEAFF.

This rearrangement joins TRBV9 to TRBJ1-4, with D maybe TRBD1 (6 bases). Germline CDR1 is SGDLS and CDR2 is YYNGEE. This CDR3 has 16 residues. With 4 bases removed from V and 6 bases from J, the gap between germline ends came to 19 bases. The CDR3 sequence is CASSYTLGGGHEKLFF. The DNA of the CDR3 is TGTGCCAGCAGCTATACTCTAGGGGGGGGCCATGAAAAACTGTTTTTT.

Only a few counts were recorded for this clone. The chain recombines TRBV5-4 with TRBJ2-7; no clear D. CDR1 SGHNT and CDR2 YYREEE come from the germline V gene (reference sequence). Trimming pared 0 bases from V and 5 bases from J, leaving 12 bases between. This CDR3 is built from 14 residues. The CDR3, as DNA: TGTGCCAGCAGCTTGGGTGTTATGGCCGACGAGCAGTACTTC. It yields the protein CASSLGVMADEQYF.

This chain links TRBV7-6 with TRBJ1-2; no definite D call. The V gene's germline CDR1 is SGHVS and CDR2 FNYEAQ. The CDR3 has 15 amino acids. V was shortened by 5 bases and J by 5 bases, with 18 bases between the two germline ends. The DNA of the CDR3 is TGTGCCAGCAGCCAGAACACCGGGAAGAATTATGGCTACACCTTC. It specifies CASSQNTGKNYGYTF.